This TCR beta chain was sequenced in a study of blood T cell repertoires in COVID-19. Study-wide background: Sources were T cells, B-cell-depleted T cells, or PBMCs; the material itself was cDNA or gDNA.

V was clipped by 10 bases and J by 4 bases; unmatched bases: 5. Germline CDR1 MNHEY, CDR2 SVGAGI. This CDR3 region has 13 residues. TCRdb's copy holds only in-frame clones and misses some; the assay was immunoSEQ multiplex PCR. The data contain a few hundred thousand clones, around 83% of them seen just once; the ten biggest clones take up 0.95% to 1.5%. Sequenced material: peripheral blood. V and J are TRBV6-5 and TRBJ2-2, with TRBD1 identical over 8 bases. The receptor comes from a woman aged 50 to 65 with acute or convalescent COVID-19. CDR3 protein: CAKAGGGTGELFF. In nucleotides, the CDR3 is TGTGCCAAGGCAGGGGGCGGCACCGGGGAGCTGTTTTTT.